The sequence of this T cell receptor (beta chain) was determined in a study of blood T cell repertoires in COVID-19. Sequenced by immunoSEQ multiplex PCR; TCRdb stores in-frame clones only, minus some. The sample yields about 55,000 clones, around 83% seen once. Trimming took off 3 bases at V and 2 bases at J, with 11 bases between the two ends. Germline CDR1 SGHTS, CDR2 YDEGEE. The CDR3 runs to 14 residues. This clone appeared a few times. Source material: peripheral blood. The rearrangement uses TRBV5-8 and TRBJ2-5; D might be TRBD2 (5 bases). The sequence was collected from an older woman with acute or convalescent COVID-19. CDR3 sequence (DNA): TGTGCCAGCAGCTACGGGATTTCTCAAGAGACCCAGTACTTC. This gives the protein CASSYGISQETQYF.